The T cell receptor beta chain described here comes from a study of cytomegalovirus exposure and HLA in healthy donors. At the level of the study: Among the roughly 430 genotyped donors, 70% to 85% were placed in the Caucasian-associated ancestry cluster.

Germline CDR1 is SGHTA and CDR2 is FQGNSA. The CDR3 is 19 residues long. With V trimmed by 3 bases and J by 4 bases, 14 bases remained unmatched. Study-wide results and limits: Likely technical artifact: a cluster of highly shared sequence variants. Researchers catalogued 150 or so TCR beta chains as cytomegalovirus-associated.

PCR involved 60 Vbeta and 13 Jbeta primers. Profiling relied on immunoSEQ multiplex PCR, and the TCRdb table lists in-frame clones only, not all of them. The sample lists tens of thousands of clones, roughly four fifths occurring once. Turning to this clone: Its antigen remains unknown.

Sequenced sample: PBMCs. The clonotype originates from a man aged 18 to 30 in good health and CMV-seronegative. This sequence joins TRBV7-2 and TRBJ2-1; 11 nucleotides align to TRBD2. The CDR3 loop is CASSFSGTSGATLYNEQFF. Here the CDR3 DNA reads TGTGCCAGCAGCTTTTCCGGGACTAGCGGAGCAACGCTATACAATGAGCAGTTCTTC.